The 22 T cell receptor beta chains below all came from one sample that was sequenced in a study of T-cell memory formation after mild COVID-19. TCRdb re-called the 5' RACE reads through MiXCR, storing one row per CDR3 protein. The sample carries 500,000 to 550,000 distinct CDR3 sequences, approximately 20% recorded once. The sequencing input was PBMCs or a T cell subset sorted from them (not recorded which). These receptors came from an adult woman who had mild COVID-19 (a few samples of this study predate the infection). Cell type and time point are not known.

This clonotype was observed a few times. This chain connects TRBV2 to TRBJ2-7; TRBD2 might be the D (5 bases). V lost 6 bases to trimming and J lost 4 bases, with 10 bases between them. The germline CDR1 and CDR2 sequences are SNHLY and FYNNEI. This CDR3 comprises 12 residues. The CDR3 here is CASRDRRYEQYF. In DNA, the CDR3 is TGTGCCAGCAGGGACCGGAGGTACGAGCAGTACTTC. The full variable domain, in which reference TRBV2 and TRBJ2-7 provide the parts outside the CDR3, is EPEVTQTPSHQVTQMGQEVILRCVPISNHLYFYWYRQILGQKVEFLVSFYNNEISEKSEIFDDQFSVERPDGSNFTLKIRSTKLEDSAMYFCASRDRRYEQYFGPGTRLTVT.

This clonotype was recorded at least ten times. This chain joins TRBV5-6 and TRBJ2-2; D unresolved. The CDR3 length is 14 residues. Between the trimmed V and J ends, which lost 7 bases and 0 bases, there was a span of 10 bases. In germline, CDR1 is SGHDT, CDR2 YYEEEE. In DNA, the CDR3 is TGTGCCAGCCGGTCAGACCCGAACACCGGGGAGCTGTTTTTT. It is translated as CASRSDPNTGELFF.

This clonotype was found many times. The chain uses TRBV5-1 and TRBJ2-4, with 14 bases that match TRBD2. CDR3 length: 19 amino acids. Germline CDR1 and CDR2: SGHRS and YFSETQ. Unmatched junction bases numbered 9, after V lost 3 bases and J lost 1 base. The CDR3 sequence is CASSSGLAGEGAAKNIQYF. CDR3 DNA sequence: TGCGCCAGCAGCTCGGGACTAGCGGGAGAAGGGGCGGCCAAAAACATTCAGTACTTC.

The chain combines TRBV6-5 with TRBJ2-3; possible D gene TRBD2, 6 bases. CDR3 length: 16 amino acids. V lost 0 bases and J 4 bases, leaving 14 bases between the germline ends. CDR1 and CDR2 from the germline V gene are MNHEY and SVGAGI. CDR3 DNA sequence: TGTGCCAGCAGTTACTCTGGGGGAGGAAGTTCAGATACGCAGTATTTT. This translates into CASSYSGGGSSDTQYF.

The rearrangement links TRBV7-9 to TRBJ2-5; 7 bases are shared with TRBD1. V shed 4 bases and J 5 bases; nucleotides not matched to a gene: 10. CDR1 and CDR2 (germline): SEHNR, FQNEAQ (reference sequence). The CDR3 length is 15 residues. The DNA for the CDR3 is TGTGCCAGCAGCTCCCACACAGGGGTCGGTGAGACCCAGTACTTC. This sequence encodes CASSSHTGVGETQYF.

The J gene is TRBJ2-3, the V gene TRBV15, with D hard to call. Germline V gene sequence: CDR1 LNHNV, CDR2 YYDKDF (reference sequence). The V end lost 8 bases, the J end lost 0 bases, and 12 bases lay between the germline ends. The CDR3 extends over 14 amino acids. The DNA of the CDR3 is TGTGCCACCGCCCTGACTCTTAGCACAGATACGCAGTATTTT. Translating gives CATALTLSTDTQYF.

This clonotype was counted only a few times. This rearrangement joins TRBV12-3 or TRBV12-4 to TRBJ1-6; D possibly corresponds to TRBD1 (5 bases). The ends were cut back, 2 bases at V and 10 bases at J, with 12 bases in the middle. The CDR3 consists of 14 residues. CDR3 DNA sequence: TGTGCCAGCAGTTTAAGGAGTGGGGGGTCACCCCTCCACTTT. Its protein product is CASSLRSGGSPLHF.

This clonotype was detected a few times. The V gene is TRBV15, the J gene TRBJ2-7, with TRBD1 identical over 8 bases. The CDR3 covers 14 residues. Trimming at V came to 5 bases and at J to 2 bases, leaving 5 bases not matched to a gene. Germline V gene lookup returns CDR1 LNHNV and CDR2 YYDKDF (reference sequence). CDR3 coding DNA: TGTGCCACCAGCGTAACAGGGGGAACCTACGAGCAGTACTTC. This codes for CATSVTGGTYEQYF.

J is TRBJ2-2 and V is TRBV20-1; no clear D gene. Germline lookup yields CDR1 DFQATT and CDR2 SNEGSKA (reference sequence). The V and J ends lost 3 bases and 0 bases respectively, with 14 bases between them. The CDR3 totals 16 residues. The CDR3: CSARKGGHTNTGELFF. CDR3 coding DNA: TGCAGTGCTAGGAAGGGTGGGCATACGAACACCGGGGAGCTGTTTTTT.

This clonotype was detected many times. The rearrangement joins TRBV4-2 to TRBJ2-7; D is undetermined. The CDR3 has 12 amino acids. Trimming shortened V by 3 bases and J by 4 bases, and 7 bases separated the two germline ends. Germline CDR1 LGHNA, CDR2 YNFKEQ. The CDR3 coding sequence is TGTGCCAGCAGCCAGGGTGTGTACGAGCAGTACTTC. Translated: CASSQGVYEQYF.

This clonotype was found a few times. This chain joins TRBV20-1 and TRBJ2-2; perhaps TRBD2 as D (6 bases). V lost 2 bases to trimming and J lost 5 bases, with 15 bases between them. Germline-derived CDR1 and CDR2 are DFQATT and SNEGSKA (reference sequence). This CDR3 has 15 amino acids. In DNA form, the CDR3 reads TGCAGTGCTAGACCCCTGCGGGACGGGACCGGGGAGCTGTTTTTT. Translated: CSARPLRDGTGELFF.

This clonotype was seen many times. CDR3 sequence: CASSFDTSSYNEQFF. The CDR3 nucleotides are TGTGCCAGCAGTTTCGACACGAGCTCCTACAATGAGCAGTTCTTC. This chain uses TRBV12-3 or TRBV12-4 with TRBJ2-1; D is ambiguous. The CDR3 is made up of 15 amino acids. V was clipped by 3 bases and J by 0 bases, with 9 bases between them.

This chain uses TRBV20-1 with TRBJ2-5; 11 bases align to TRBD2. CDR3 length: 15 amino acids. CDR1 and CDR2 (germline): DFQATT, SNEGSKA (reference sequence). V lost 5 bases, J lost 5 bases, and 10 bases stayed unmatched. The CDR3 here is CSAPMPGLAVETQYF. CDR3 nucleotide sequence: TGCAGTGCTCCGATGCCGGGACTAGCGGTGGAGACCCAGTACTTC.

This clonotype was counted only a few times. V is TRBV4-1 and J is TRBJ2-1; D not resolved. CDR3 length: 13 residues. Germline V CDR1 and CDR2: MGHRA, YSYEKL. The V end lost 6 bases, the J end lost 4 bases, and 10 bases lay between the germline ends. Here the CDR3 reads CASSAISYNEQFF. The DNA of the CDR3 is TGCGCCAGCAGTGCGATTTCTTACAATGAGCAGTTCTTC.

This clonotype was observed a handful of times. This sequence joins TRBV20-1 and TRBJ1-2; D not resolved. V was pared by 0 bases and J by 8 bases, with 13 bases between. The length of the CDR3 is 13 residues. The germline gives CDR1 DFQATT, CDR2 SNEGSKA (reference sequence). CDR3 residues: CSARDRTLGGYTF. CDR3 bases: TGCAGTGCTAGAGATCGGACCCTAGGCGGCTACACCTTC.

CDR3 loop: CASSAQRSRNQPQHF. The CDR3 DNA is TGTGCCAGTAGTGCCCAAAGGTCTCGCAATCAGCCCCAGCATTTT. The chain couples TRBV19 to TRBJ1-5, with D unresolved. Germline-derived CDR1 and CDR2 are LNHDA and SQIVND (reference sequence). This CDR3 comprises 15 residues. Trimming pared 5 bases from V and 2 bases from J, leaving 13 bases between.

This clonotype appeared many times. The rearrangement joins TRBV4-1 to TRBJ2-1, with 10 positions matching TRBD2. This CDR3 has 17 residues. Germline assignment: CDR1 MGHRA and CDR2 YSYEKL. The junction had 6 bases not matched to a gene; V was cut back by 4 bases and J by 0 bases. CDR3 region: CASSRQVAGGSYNEQFF. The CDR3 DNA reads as TGCGCCAGCAGCCGACAAGTAGCGGGGGGCTCCTACAATGAGCAGTTCTTC.

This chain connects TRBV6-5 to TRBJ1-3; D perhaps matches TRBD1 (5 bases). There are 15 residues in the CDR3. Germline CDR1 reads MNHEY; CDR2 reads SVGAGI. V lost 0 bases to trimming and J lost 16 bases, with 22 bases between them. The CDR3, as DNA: TGTGCCAGCAGTTACTCGACAGAACCGTCGGTAGGGGAGTATTTT. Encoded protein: CASSYSTEPSVGEYF.

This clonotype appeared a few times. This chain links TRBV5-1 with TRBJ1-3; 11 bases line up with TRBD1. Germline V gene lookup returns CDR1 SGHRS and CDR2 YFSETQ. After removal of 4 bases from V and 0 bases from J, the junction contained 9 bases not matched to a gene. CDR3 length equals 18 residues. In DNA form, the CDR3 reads TGCGCCAGCAGCCTCGGACAGGGGGCAGGAGGCTCTGGAAACACCATATATTTT. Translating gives CASSLGQGAGGSGNTIYF.

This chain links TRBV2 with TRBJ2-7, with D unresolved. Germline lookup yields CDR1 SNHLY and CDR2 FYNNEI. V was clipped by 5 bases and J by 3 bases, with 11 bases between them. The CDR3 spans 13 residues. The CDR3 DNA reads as TGTGCCAGCAGTTTACGACGGTTCTACGAGCAGTACTTC. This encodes CASSLRRFYEQYF.

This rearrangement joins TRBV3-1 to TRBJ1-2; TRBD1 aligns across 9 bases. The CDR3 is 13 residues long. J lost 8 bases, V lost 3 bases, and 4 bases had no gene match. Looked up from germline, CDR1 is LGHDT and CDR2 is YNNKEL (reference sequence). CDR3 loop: CASSHGTGQGYTF. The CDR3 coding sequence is TGTGCCAGCAGCCACGGGACAGGGCAAGGCTACACCTTC.

CDR3 amino acids: CASSPIQGVTEAFF. DNA of the CDR3: TGTGCCAGCAGCCCGATACAGGGAGTCACTGAAGCTTTCTTT. This chain links TRBV7-7 with TRBJ1-1; D may be TRBD1 (6 bases). Trimming took 5 bases from V and 4 from J, leaving 14 bases between them. The CDR3 contains 14 residues. CDR1 SSHAT and CDR2 FNYEAQ come from the germline V gene (reference sequence). The full variable domain, with the rest looked up from reference TRBV7-7 and TRBJ1-1, is GAGVSQSPRYKVTKRGQDVTLRCDPISSHATLYWYQQALGQGPEFLTYFNYEAQPDKSGLPSDRFSAERPEGSISTLTIQRTEQRDSAMYRCASSPIQGVTEAFFGQGTRLTVV.